These 5 T cell receptor beta chains were all obtained from the same sample, sequenced in a study of blood T cells in healthy people across ages. Together with a sample-barcoded 5' primer, a J-beta primer mix was included in a second PCR lasting about 7 to 11 cycles. Using its own MiXCR run on the 5' RACE reads, TCRdb lists one record per CDR3 protein. This table has about 640,000 distinct CDR3 sequences, about 53% appearing once. The specimen sequenced was blood. The origin of the receptors is a man between 60 and 70 years old in good health.

In this sample, this clonotype turned up once. The J gene is TRBJ2-7, the V gene TRBV10-3, with unresolved D. The V end was cut by 8 bases, the J end by 7 bases, with 15 bases between. The germline gives CDR1 ENHRY, CDR2 SYGVKD. CDR3 length: 12 amino acids. CDR3 DNA sequence: TGTGCCATCGGCCTAACCTACAGTGAGCAGTACTTC. Amino acid sequence: CAIGLTYSEQYF.

The genes are TRBV11-2 and TRBJ2-3; 10 nucleotides line up with TRBD1. There are 16 residues in the CDR3. Trimming removed 5 bases from V and 2 bases from J; junction bases left unmatched: 7. Germline CDR1 reads SGHAT; CDR2 reads FQNNGV. The CDR3 nucleotides are TGTGCCAGCAGCCTAGGGGGACAGGGGAACACAGATACGCAGTATTTT. Translated: CASSLGGQGNTDTQYF.

The chain combines TRBV20-1 with TRBJ2-7, with D maybe TRBD2 (7 bases). CDR1 DFQATT and CDR2 SNEGSKA come from the germline V gene (reference sequence). Deletions cut 7 bases from V and 3 bases from J, with 16 bases between. This CDR3 region has 13 residues. The CDR3 coding sequence is TGCAGTGTCCAGGGAGGGGGGGTCTACGAGCAGTACTTC. It encodes CSVQGGGVYEQYF.

The chain recombines TRBV12-3 or TRBV12-4 with TRBJ1-2; 7 positions agree with TRBD1. This CDR3 has 15 residues. The junction had 8 bases not matched to a gene; V was cut back by 3 bases and J by 4 bases. The CDR3 DNA sequence: TGTGCCAGCAGTTTGGGCACAGGGGCCCCCTATGGCTACACCTTC. Its translation is CASSLGTGAPYGYTF.

CDR3 sequence (DNA): TGTGCCAGCAGCTTAGCACAGGGTAATAATTCACCCCTCCACTTT. Encoded protein: CASSLAQGNNSPLHF. This rearrangement joins TRBV7-2 to TRBJ1-6; D may be TRBD1 (6 bases). This CDR3 spans 15 amino acids. V lost 0 bases and J 5 bases, leaving 8 bases between the germline ends. Germline V gene data show CDR1 as SGHTA and CDR2 as FQGNSA.